A single sample gave rise to the 14 T cell receptor beta chains below, sequenced in a study of shared clonotypes between healthy human individuals. The repertoire was sequenced with immunoSEQ multiplex PCR; TCRdb's copy has only in-frame clones and lacks some. The data show about 500,000 clones, approximately 71% seen once. The sample comprised PBMCs. The receptors were sampled from a middle-aged woman in good health. Some clones in this sample may be carry-over from other donors' samples.

The sample holds one count of this clone. This chain joins TRBV28 and TRBJ2-5, with D unclear. The germline V gene has CDR1 MDHEN and CDR2 SYDVKM. V lost 4 bases and J 2 bases, leaving 11 bases between the germline ends. The CDR3 is 14 amino acids. The CDR3 loop reads CASSSSWGQETQYF. The CDR3 nucleotides are TGTGCCAGCAGTTCCTCTTGGGGACAAGAGACCCAGTACTTC. The variable domain in full, with the rest retrieved from reference TRBV28 and TRBJ2-5, is DVKVTQSSRYLVKRTGEKVFLECVQDMDHENMFWYRQDPGLGLRLIYFSYDVKMKEKGDIPEGYSVSREKKERFSLILESASTNQTSMYLCASSSSWGQETQYFGPGTRLLVL.

V usage is TRBV29-1 and J usage is TRBJ1-5; D is ambiguous. The CDR3 length is 14 residues. V was clipped by 4 bases and J by 0 bases, with 10 bases between them. Germline V gene sequence: CDR1 SQVTM, CDR2 ANQGSEA. CDR3 protein: CSVVLGYSNQPQHF. CDR3 DNA sequence: TGCAGCGTTGTACTGGGCTATAGCAATCAGCCCCAGCATTTT.

This clone was detected only once. The chain joins TRBV19 to TRBJ1-1, with TRBD1 matching 7 bases. This CDR3 comprises 16 residues. Germline CDR1 is LNHDA and CDR2 is SQIVND (reference sequence). Losses at the gene ends were 5 bases for V and 4 bases for J; bases not matched to a gene: 13. The CDR3 reads CASSLHPGGSSTEAFF. The CDR3 nucleotides are TGTGCCAGTAGTCTCCACCCAGGGGGAAGTAGCACTGAAGCTTTCTTT.

The genes are TRBV5-1 and TRBJ2-2; D gene unclear. Germline V gene data show CDR1 as SGHRS and CDR2 as YFSETQ. The CDR3 length is 13 residues. Trimming stripped 3 bases from V and 7 bases from J, with 10 bases between. The DNA for the CDR3 is TGCGCCAGCAGCTCCAACACGGGCGGGGAGCTGTTTTTT. It specifies CASSSNTGGELFF.

Concerning this clone: The germline gene is not matched at one end of the junction; a read error may be the cause. V usage is TRBV7-7 and J usage is TRBJ1-1, with a possible D match to TRBD1 (5 bases). The CDR3 sequence is 13 residues long. Germline CDR1 is SSHAT and CDR2 is FNYEAQ (reference sequence). The CDR3, as DNA: TGTGCTAGCAGCTCGGGGGAGGTCGCTGAAGCTTTCTTT. Translating gives CASSSGEVAEAFF.

This clone was detected once. Within the sample, other DNA sequences also encode this same CDR3. The chain employs TRBV27 and TRBJ2-1, with 8 bases matching TRBD1. CDR1 is MNHEY, CDR2 SMNVEV, per germline (reference sequence). The CDR3 has 13 amino acids. Trimming at V came to 6 bases and at J to 6 bases, leaving 4 bases not matched to a gene. CDR3 protein: CASRRTGGNEQFF. The CDR3 DNA sequence: TGTGCCAGCAGACGAACAGGGGGCAATGAGCAGTTCTTC.

On this clone: A far larger clone lies a single base away; this is likely a read error. Written as DNA, the CDR3 is TGCGCCAGCAGGAAAGGACAGGGATGGGACACCACATATTTT. It specifies CASRKGQGWDTTYF. The V and J genes are TRBV10-2 and TRBJ1-3, with TRBD1 matching over 8 bases. CDR1 is WSHSY, CDR2 SAAADI, per germline. The CDR3 extends over 14 amino acids.

The chain couples TRBV11-1 to TRBJ2-7; D call uncertain. There are 16 residues in the CDR3. V was clipped by 5 bases and J by 0 bases, with 17 bases between them. Germline V gene lookup returns CDR1 SGHAT and CDR2 FQDESV (reference sequence). The CDR3 DNA sequence: TGTGCCAGCAGCCCTCTGGGTGGAGTTTTCTCCTACGAGCAGTACTTC. Protein: CASSPLGGVFSYEQYF.

Remarks on this clone: The likely explanation is a read error, given a far larger clone one base away. This likely comes from a read error, as the CDR3 has no conserved phenylalanine or tryptophan at its end. The chain has TRBV7-3 and TRBJ2-3; a weak D match, TRBD2 (5 bases). CDR3 length: 13 amino acids. Per germline, CDR1 SGHTA and CDR2 FQGTGA. The ends were cut back, 5 bases at V and 1 base at J, with 7 bases in the middle. The CDR3 coding sequence is TGTGCCAGCAGCCCCGGGGGCACAGATACGCAGTATTCT. It translates to CASSPGGTDTQYS.

V gene TRBV5-1 combines with J gene TRBJ2-2, with 11 bases fitting TRBD2. The junction had 12 bases not matched to a gene; V was cut back by 4 bases and J by 7 bases. This CDR3 region has 17 residues. Germline CDR1 reads SGHRS; CDR2 reads YFSETQ. For the CDR3, the DNA is TGCGCCAGCAGCCCACTTAGCGGGAGGGCCGTCAACGGGGAGCTGTTTTTT. It yields the protein CASSPLSGRAVNGELFF.

The chain is built from TRBV28 and TRBJ2-3; tentative D call: TRBD2 (6 bases). The CDR3 sequence is 9 residues long. Germline V CDR1 and CDR2: MDHEN, SYDVKM. The V end lost 8 bases, the J end lost 10 bases, and 7 bases lay between the germline ends. The CDR3 is CASGEAQYF. The CDR3 bases are TGTGCCAGCGGGGAGGCGCAGTATTTT.

This sequence joins TRBV9 and TRBJ2-1; D gene unclear. There are 15 residues in the CDR3. V lost 0 bases to trimming and J lost 4 bases, with 11 bases between them. The germline V gene encodes CDR1 SGDLS and CDR2 YYNGEE. CDR3 DNA: TGTGCCAGCAGCGTAGCGGATCCGAGATACAATGAGCAGTTCTTC. Translation gives CASSVADPRYNEQFF.

J is TRBJ1-4 and V is TRBV28; tentative D call: TRBD1 (5 bases). Trimming stripped 5 bases from V and 10 bases from J, with 17 bases between. Germline CDR1 reads MDHEN; CDR2 reads SYDVKM. The CDR3 spans 14 residues. CDR3 amino acids: CASSPRRGGGKLFF. In DNA form, the CDR3 reads TGTGCCAGCAGTCCCCGTAGGGGTGGCGGAAAACTGTTTTTT.

The chain joins TRBV5-4 to TRBJ2-6, with D hard to call. Trimming stripped 0 bases from V and 0 bases from J, with 10 bases between. There are 17 residues in the CDR3. Germline CDR1 is SGHNT and CDR2 is YYREEE (reference sequence). The DNA of the CDR3 is TGTGCCAGCAGCTTGGAGGGCACCCACTCTGGGGCCAACGTCCTGACTTTC. Residues: CASSLEGTHSGANVLTF.